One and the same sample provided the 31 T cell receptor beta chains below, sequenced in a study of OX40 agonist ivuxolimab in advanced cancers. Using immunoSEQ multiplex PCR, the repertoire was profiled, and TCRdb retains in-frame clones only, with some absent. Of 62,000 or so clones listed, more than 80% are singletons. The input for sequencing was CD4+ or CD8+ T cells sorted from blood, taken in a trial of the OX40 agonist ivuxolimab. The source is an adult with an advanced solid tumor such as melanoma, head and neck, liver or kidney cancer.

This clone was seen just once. The CDR3 DNA is TGTGCCAGCAGTCTTACCGGGAGGCAAGAGACCCAGTACTTC. It codes for CASSLTGRQETQYF. This chain connects TRBV5-4 to TRBJ2-5; the match to TRBD2 covers 7 bases. The CDR3 is 14 amino acids. Germline V gives CDR1 SGHNT, CDR2 YYREEE (reference sequence). The V and J ends lost 5 bases and 2 bases, in that order; junction bases with no gene match: 6.

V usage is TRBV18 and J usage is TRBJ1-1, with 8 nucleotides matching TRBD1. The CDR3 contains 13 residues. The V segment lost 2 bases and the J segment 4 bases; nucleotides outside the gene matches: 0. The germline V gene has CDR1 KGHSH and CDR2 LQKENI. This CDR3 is CASSPGTGTEAFF. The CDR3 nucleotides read TGTGCCAGCTCACCAGGGACAGGCACTGAAGCTTTCTTT. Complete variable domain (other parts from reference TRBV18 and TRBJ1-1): NAGVMQNPRHLVRRRGQEARLRCSPMKGHSHVYWYRQLPEEGLKFMVYLQKENIIDESGMPKERFSAEFPKEGPSILRIQQVVRGDSAAYFCASSPGTGTEAFFGQGTRLTVV.

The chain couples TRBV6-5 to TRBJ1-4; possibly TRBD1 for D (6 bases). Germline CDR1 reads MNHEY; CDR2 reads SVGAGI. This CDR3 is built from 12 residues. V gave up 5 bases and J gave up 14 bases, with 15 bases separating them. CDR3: CASSRLRDKLFF. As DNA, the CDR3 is TGTGCCAGCAGTCGCCTCCGGGACAAGCTGTTTTTT.

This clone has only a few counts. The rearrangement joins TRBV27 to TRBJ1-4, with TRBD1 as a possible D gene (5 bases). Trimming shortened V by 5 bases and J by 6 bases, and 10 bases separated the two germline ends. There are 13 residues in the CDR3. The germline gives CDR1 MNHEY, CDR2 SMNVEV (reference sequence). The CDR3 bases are TGTGCCAGCAGTCGGCAGGGCCATGAAAAACTGTTTTTT. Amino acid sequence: CASSRQGHEKLFF.

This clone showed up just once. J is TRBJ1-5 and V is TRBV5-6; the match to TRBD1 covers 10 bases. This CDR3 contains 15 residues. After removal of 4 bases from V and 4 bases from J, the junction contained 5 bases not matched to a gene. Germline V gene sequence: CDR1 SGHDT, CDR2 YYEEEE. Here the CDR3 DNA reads TGTGCCAGCAGCCCTGACAGGGGGCTAAATCAGCCCCAGCATTTT. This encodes CASSPDRGLNQPQHF.

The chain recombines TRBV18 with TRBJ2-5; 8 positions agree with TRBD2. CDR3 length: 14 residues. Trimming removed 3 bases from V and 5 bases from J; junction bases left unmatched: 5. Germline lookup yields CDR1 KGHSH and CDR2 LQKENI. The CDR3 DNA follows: TGTGCCAGCTCACCTCCAGCGGGAGAGGAGACCCAGTACTTC. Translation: CASSPPAGEETQYF.

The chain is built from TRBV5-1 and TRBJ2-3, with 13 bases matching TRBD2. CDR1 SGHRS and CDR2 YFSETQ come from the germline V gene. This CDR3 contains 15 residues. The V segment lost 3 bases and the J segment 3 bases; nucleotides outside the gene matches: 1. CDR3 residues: CASSSGLAGTDTQYF. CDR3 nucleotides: TGCGCCAGCAGCTCGGGACTAGCGGGGACAGATACGCAGTATTTT. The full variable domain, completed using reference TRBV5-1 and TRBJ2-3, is KAGVTQTPRYLIKTRGQQVTLSCSPISGHRSVSWYQQTPGQGLQFLFEYFSETQRNKGNFPGRFSGRQFSNSRSEMNVSTLELGDSALYLCASSSGLAGTDTQYFGPGTRLTVL.

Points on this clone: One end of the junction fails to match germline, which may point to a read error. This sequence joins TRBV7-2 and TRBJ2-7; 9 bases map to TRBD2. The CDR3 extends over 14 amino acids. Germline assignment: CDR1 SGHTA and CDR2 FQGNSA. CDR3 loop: CASTRGRASHEQYF. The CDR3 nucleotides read TGTGCCAGCACCCGCGGGAGGGCCTCCCACGAGCAGTACTTC.

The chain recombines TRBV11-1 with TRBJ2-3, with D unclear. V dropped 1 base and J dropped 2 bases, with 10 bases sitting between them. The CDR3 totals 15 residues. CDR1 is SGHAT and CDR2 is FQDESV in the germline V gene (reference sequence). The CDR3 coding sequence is TGTGCCAGCAGCTTAGATCGTCTGAACACAGATACGCAGTATTTT. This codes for CASSLDRLNTDTQYF.

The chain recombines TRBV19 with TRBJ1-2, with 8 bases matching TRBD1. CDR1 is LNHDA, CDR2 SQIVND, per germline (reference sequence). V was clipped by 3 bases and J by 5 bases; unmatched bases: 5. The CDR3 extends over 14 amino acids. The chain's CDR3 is CASSIPGGLYGYTF. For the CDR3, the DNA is TGTGCCAGTAGTATTCCAGGGGGCTTATATGGCTACACCTTC.

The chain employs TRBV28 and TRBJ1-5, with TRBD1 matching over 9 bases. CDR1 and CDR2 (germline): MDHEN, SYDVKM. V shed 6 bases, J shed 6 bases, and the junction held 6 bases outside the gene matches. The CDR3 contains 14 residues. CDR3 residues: CASRGDREGQPQHF. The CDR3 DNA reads TGTGCCAGCAGGGGGGACAGGGAAGGTCAGCCCCAGCATTTT.

For the CDR3, the DNA is TGTGCCAGTAGGGTACAGGCCGGGGAGCTGTTTTTT. Translated: CASRVQAGELFF. This chain links TRBV6-5 with TRBJ2-2; maybe TRBD1 (5 bases). The CDR3 runs 12 residues. Germline CDR1 reads MNHEY; CDR2 reads SVGAGI. Deletions cut 9 bases from V and 6 bases from J, with 11 bases between.

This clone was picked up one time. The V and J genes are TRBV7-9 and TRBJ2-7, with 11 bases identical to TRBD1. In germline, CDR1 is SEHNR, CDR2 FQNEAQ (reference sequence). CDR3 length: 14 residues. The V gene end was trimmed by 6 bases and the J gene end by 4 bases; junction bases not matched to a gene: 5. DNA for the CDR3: TGTGCCAGCAGACCAGGGACAGGGGGTTACGAGCAGTACTTC. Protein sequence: CASRPGTGGYEQYF.

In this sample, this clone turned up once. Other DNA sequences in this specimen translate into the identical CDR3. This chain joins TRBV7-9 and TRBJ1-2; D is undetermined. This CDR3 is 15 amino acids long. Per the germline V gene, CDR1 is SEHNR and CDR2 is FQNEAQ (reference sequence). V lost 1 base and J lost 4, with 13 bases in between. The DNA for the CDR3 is TGTGCCAGCAGCTTAGAGATGAACAGCCGCTATGGCTACACCTTC. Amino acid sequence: CASSLEMNSRYGYTF.

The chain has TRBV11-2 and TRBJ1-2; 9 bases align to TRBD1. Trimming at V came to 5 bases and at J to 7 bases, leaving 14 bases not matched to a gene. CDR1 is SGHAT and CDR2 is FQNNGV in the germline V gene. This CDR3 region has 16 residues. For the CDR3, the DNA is TGTGCCAGCAGCATAGGGGCACTACAGGGGGCTCGTGGCTACACCTTC. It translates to CASSIGALQGARGYTF.

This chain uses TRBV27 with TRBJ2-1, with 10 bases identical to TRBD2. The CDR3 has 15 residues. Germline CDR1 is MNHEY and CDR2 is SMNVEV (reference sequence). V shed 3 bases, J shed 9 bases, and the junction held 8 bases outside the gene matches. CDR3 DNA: TGTGCCAGCAGTTTTTTAGCGGGAGGATTCGGTGAGCAGTTCTTC. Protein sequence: CASSFLAGGFGEQFF.

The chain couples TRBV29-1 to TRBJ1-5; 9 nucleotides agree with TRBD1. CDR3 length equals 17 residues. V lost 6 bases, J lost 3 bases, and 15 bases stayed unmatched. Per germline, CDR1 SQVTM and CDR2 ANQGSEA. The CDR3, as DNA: TGCAGCGTGACAACCGGGACAGGGAGTTTTATCAATCAGCCCCAGCATTTT. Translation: CSVTTGTGSFINQPQHF.

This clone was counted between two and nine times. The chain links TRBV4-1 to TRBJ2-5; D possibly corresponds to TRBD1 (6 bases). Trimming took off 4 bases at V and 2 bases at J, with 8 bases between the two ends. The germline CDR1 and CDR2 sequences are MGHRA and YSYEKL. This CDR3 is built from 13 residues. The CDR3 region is CASSPGEQETQYF. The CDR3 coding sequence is TGCGCCAGCAGCCCAGGGGAACAAGAGACCCAGTACTTC.

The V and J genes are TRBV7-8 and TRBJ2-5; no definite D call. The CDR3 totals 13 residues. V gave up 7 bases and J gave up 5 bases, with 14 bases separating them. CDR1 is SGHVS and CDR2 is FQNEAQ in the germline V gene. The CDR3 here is CASNQSPEETQYF. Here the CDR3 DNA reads TGTGCCAGCAATCAGTCTCCGGAGGAGACCCAGTACTTC.

The CDR3 coding sequence is TGCAGCGTTGATGACAGGGTACCCGGAATTACGCAGTATTTT. Its protein is CSVDDRVPGITQYF. The chain carries TRBV29-1 and TRBJ2-3, with 7 positions matching TRBD1. Germline assignment: CDR1 SQVTM and CDR2 ANQGSEA. V was pared by 3 bases and J by 8 bases, with 11 bases of the junction left unmatched. CDR3 size: 14 residues.

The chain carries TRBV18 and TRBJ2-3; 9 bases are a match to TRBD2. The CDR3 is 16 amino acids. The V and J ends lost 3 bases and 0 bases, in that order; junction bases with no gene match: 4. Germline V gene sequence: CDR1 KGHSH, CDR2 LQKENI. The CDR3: CASSPWTSASTDTQYF. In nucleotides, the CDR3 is TGTGCCAGCTCACCTTGGACTAGCGCAAGCACAGATACGCAGTATTTT.

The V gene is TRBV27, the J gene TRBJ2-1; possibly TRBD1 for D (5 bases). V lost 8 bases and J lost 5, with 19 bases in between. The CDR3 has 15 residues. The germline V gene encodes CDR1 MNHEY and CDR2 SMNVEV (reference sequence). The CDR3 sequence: CASSGYWGKDNEQFF. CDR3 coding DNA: TGTGCCAGCTCAGGGTATTGGGGTAAGGACAATGAGCAGTTCTTC.

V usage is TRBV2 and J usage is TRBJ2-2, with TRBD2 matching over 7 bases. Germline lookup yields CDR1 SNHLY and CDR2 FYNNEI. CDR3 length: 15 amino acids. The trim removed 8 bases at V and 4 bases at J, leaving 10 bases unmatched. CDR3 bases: TGTGCCAGCGACCGTAGTGTAGCGGGCACCGGGGAGCTGTTTTTT. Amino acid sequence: CASDRSVAGTGELFF.

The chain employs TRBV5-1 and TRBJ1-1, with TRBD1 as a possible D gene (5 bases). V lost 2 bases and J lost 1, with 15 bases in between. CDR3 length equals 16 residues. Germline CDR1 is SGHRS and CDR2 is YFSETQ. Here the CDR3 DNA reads TGCGCCAGCAGCTTAAATCTGAGAGGGGAGAACACTGAAGCTTTCTTT. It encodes CASSLNLRGENTEAFF.

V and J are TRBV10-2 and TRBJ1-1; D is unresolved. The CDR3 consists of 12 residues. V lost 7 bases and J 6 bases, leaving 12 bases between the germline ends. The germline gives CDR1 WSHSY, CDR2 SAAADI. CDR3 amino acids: CASTPGVPEAFF. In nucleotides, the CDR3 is TGCGCCAGCACCCCAGGAGTCCCTGAAGCTTTCTTT.

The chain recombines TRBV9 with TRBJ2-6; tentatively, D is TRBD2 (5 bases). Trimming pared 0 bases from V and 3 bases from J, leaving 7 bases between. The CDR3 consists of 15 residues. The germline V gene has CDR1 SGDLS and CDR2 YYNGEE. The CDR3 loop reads CASSVGGLGANVLTF. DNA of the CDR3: TGTGCCAGCAGCGTAGGCGGGCTTGGGGCCAACGTCCTGACTTTC.

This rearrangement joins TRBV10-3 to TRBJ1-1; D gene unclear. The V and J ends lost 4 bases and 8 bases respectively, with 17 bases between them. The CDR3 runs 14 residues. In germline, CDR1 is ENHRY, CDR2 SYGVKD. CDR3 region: CAISGSPPDREAFF. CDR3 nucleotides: TGTGCCATCAGTGGGTCTCCCCCCGACCGGGAAGCTTTCTTT.

The CDR3 region is CASSSGQSYGYTF. The CDR3 DNA reads as TGTGCCAGCAGTTCTGGCCAGAGCTATGGCTACACCTTC. The gene calls are TRBV28 and TRBJ1-2; D not certain. Germline V gives CDR1 MDHEN, CDR2 SYDVKM. CDR3 length: 13 amino acids. V was cut by 4 bases and J by 4 bases, with 10 bases left in between.

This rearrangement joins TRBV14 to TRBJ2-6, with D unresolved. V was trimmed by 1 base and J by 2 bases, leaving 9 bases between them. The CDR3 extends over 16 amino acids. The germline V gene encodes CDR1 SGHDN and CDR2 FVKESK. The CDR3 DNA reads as TGTGCCAGCAGCCAAGGGGCCTCGACTGGGGCCAACGTCCTGACTTTC. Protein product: CASSQGASTGANVLTF.

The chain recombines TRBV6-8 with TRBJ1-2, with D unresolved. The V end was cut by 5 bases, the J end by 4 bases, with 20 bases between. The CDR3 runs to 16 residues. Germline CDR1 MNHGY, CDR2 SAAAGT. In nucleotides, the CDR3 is TGTGCCAGCAGTATCGCCCTCTCTAGAAAGACCTATGGCTACACCTTC. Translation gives CASSIALSRKTYGYTF.

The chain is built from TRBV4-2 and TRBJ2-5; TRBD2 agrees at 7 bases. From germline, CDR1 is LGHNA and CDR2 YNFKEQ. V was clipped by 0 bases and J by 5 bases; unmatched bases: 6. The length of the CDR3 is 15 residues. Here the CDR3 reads CASSQDPQRGETQYF. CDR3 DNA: TGTGCCAGCAGCCAAGATCCCCAGCGGGGCGAGACCCAGTACTTC.